The source of this T cell receptor (beta chain) is a study of long-term antiretroviral therapy in people with HIV. It was version v3.0 of the immunoSEQ assay that was run at survey level. Assay used: immunoSEQ multiplex PCR; TCRdb lists only in-frame clones, some missing. The sample records about 21,000 clones, less than 85% being singletons. This clone was counted a few times. What it recognizes is unknown. The germline gives CDR1 SGHVS, CDR2 FQNEAQ. The V gene lost 8 bases and the J gene lost 0 bases, with 2 bases spanning the gap. CDR3 length: 11 residues. Study-wide results and caveats: In samples taken after ART, diversity increased but remained below transplant donor control levels. Those clones which expanded before ART made up the dominant part of the repertoire at all time points.

J is TRBJ1-3 and V is TRBV7-8, with D unresolved. The specimen comprised unsorted PBMCs, sampled at the start of antiretroviral therapy. The sequence was obtained from a man aged 50 to 60 with HIV. CDR3 coding DNA: TGTGCCAGCCTCTCTGGAAACACCATATATTTT. The encoded protein is CASLSGNTIYF.